This T cell receptor (beta chain) was sequenced for a study of post-analysis software for immune sequencing data. Overall study: Secondary progressive, relapsing-remitting and progressive-relapsing multiple sclerosis were among the included disease courses.

CDR1 and CDR2 from the germline V gene are SGHRS and YFSETQ. J gave up 3 bases and V 4 bases, and 10 bases lay outside the gene matches. The CDR3 extends over 15 amino acids. As for this clonotype: Its antigen remains unidentified.

Each TCR beta cDNA library carried unique molecular identifiers. TCRdb reprocessed the PCR reads via MiXCR and lists one record per CDR3 protein. The table shows hundreds of thousands of distinct CDR3 sequences, with roughly 50% occurring only once. Study-level findings and limits: The authors found that F measure strongly co-clustered same-batch samples. With TRBV5-6, TRBV5-1 and TRBV20-1 included, a handful of TRBV segments were more frequent in patients than in controls. Relative to controls, patients with multiple sclerosis showed significantly lower normalized Chao1 diversity.

The sample comprised blood. This receptor was taken from a girl between 10 and 17 years old with multiple sclerosis. The chain has TRBV5-1 and TRBJ2-7; TRBD1 matches at 7 bases. CDR3: CASSQQVRGHYEQYF. The CDR3, as DNA: TGCGCCAGCAGCCAGCAGGTGAGGGGGCACTACGAGCAGTACTTC.